The 7 T cell receptor beta chains below all came from one sample that was sequenced in a study of cytomegalovirus exposure and HLA in healthy donors. PCR used 60 Vbeta primers and 13 Jbeta primers. TCRdb's table, derived via immunoSEQ multiplex PCR, lists solely in-frame clones and lacks some. The sample shows about 120,000 clones, more than 60% of them seen only once. Material for sequencing was PBMCs. The receptor set was obtained from a woman in her thirties or forties in good health and CMV-seropositive.

CDR3 in DNA: TGTGCCAGCTCACCGTCACTTGGCGGGAGAATCGACGAGCAGTACTTC. Its protein is CASSPSLGGRIDEQYF. This chain uses TRBV18 with TRBJ2-7; 7 bases match TRBD2. CDR3 length: 16 amino acids. The V and J ends lost 3 bases and 5 bases, in that order; junction bases with no gene match: 13. CDR1 is KGHSH, CDR2 LQKENI, per germline.

The CDR3 spells CASSQAPAGVGTGELFF. CDR3 sequence (DNA): TGTGCCAGCAGCCAAGCCCCAGCGGGAGTAGGCACCGGGGAGCTGTTTTTT. This sequence joins TRBV14 and TRBJ2-2, with 8 bases identical to TRBD2. Germline CDR1 SGHDN, CDR2 FVKESK. The CDR3 runs 17 residues. Unmatched junction bases numbered 8, after V lost 1 base and J lost 4 bases. Full variable domain (outside the CDR3, taken from reference TRBV14 and TRBJ2-2): EAGVTQFPSHSVIEKGQTVTLRCDPISGHDNLYWYRRVMGKEIKFLLHFVKESKQDESGMPNNRFLAERTGGTYSTLKVQPAELEDSGVYFCASSQAPAGVGTGELFFGEGSRLTVL.

CDR3 coding DNA: TGTGCCAGCAGTGATCTTGATAAGGGACTAGCGGGGAAGGGGCAGTACTTC. Amino acid sequence: CASSDLDKGLAGKGQYF. J is TRBJ2-7 and V is TRBV25-1; 13 bases are a match to TRBD2. Germline-derived CDR1 and CDR2 are MGHDK and SYGVNS. CDR3 length equals 17 residues. Trimming at V came to 3 bases and at J to 9 bases, leaving 14 bases not matched to a gene.

The chain couples TRBV27 to TRBJ1-4, with D perhaps TRBD1 (6 bases). The germline V gene encodes CDR1 MNHEY and CDR2 SMNVEV (reference sequence). Trimming pared 5 bases from V and 8 bases from J, leaving 15 bases between. The CDR3 is 14 amino acids. The chain's CDR3 is CASSGTGLGEKLFF. Written as DNA, the CDR3 is TGTGCCAGCAGTGGAACAGGGCTGGGCGAAAAACTGTTTTTT.

This clone was seen a handful of times. The chain combines TRBV7-9 with TRBJ1-2; tentatively, D is TRBD1 (6 bases). The CDR3 contains 14 residues. V lost 5 bases, J lost 3 bases, and 13 bases lay in between. CDR1 is SEHNR and CDR2 is FQNEAQ in the germline V gene (reference sequence). This chain's CDR3 is CASSPPWTDYGYTF. DNA of the CDR3: TGTGCCAGCAGCCCTCCCTGGACAGACTATGGCTACACCTTC.

This clone was observed a handful of times. Other nucleotide sequences from this sample produce the same CDR3. J is TRBJ1-2 and V is TRBV2; D is unclear. Per germline, CDR1 SNHLY and CDR2 FYNNEI. V dropped 3 bases and J dropped 0 bases, with 5 bases sitting between them. The CDR3 extends over 13 amino acids. Here the CDR3 DNA reads TGTGCCAGCAGTGACAGCGCTAACTATGGCTACACCTTC. Its translation: CASSDSANYGYTF.

CDR3: CASSLAGSGSVNEQYF. The CDR3 DNA sequence: TGCGCCAGCAGCTTGGCAGGTAGCGGGAGTGTGAACGAGCAGTACTTC. The chain recombines TRBV5-1 with TRBJ2-5, with 9 bases aligning to TRBD2. The J call may not be correct, given that the DNA end is closer to TRBJ2-7. The germline V gene has CDR1 SGHRS and CDR2 YFSETQ. This CDR3 is built from 16 residues.